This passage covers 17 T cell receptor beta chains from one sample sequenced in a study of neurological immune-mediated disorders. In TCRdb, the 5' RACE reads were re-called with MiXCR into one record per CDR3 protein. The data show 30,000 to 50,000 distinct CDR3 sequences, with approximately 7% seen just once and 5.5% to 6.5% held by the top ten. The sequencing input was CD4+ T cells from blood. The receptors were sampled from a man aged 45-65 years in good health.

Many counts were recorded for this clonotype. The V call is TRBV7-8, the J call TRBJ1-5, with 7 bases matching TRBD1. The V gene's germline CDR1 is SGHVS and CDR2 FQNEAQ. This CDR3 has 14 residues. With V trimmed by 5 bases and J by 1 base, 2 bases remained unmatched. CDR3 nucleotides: TGTGCCAGCAGCCAGGACAGGAGCAATCAGCCCCAGCATTTT. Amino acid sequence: CASSQDRSNQPQHF.

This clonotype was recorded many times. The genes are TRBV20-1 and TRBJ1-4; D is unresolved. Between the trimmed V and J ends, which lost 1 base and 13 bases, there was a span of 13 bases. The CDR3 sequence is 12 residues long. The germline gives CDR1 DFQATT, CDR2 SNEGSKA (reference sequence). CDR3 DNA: TGCAGTGCTAGAGGTGGCCCCGAGGGACTGTTTTTT. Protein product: CSARGGPEGLFF.

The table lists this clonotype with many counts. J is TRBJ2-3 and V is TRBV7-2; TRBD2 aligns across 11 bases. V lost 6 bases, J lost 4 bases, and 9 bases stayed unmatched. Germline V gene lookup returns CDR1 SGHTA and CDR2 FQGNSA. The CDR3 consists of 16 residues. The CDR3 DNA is TGTGCCAGCAGGCCCGGACTAGCGGGCGGGGCAGATACGCAGTATTTT. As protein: CASRPGLAGGADTQYF.

CDR3 bases: TGTGCCAGCAGCTCGGCGGGACTAGACTACAATGAGCAGTTCTTC. Protein product: CASSSAGLDYNEQFF. The rearrangement links TRBV7-2 to TRBJ2-1; 8 bases are shared with TRBD2. CDR3 size: 15 residues. Trimming took 4 bases from V and 3 from J; bases not matched to a gene: 5. CDR1 and CDR2 (germline): SGHTA, FQGNSA.

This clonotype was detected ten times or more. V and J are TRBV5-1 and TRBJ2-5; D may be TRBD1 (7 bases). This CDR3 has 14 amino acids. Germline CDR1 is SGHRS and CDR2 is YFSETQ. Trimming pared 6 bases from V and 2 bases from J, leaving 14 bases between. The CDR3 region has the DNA TGCGCCAGCACCGCAGGGGGAGGACAAGAGACCCAGTACTTC. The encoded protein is CASTAGGGQETQYF.

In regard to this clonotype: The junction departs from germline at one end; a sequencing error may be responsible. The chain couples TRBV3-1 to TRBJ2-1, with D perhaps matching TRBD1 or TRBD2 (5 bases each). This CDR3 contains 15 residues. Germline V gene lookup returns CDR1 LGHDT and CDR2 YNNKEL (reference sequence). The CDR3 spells CASSKARGSYNEQFF. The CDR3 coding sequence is TGTGCCAGCAGCAAAGCTCGGGGCTCCTACAACGAGCAGTTCTTC.

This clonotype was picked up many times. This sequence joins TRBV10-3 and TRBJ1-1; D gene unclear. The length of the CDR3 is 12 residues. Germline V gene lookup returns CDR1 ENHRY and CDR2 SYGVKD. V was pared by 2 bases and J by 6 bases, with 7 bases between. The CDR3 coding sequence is TGTGCCATCAGTGAGATTGGATCTGAAGCTTTCTTT. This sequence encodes CAISEIGSEAFF.

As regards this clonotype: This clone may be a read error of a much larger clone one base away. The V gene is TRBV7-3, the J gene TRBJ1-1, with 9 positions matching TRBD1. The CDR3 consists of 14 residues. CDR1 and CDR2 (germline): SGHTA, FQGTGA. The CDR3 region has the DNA TGTGCCAGCAGCTCCGACAGGGGGAGCACTGAAGCTTCCTTT. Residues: CASSSDRGSTEASF.

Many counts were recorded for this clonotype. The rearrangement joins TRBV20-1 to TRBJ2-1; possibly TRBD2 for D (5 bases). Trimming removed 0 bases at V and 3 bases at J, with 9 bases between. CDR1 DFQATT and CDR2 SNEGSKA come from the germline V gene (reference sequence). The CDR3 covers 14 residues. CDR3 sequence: CSARDILGYNEQFF. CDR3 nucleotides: TGCAGTGCTAGAGATATACTAGGCTACAATGAGCAGTTCTTC.

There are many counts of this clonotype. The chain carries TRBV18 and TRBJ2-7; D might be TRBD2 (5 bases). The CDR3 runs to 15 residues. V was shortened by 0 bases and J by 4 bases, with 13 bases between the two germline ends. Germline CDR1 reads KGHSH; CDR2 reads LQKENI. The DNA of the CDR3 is TGTGCCAGCTCACCACCCGGGGTGGAAGATTACGAGCAGTACTTC. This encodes CASSPPGVEDYEQYF.

The DNA for the CDR3 is TGTGCCACCAGCAGAGCCCAGGGGGGGAACATTCAGTACTTC. This gives the protein CATSRAQGGNIQYF. The rearrangement links TRBV15 to TRBJ2-4, with D perhaps matching TRBD1 or TRBD2 (7 bases each). Germline V gives CDR1 LNHNV, CDR2 YYDKDF (reference sequence). The germline V and J ends were trimmed by 1 base and 7 bases, with 11 bases remaining between them. This CDR3 region has 14 residues.

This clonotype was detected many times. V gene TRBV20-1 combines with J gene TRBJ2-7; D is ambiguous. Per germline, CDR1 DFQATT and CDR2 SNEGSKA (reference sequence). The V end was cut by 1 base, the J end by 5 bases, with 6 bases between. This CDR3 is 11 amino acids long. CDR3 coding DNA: TGCAGTGCTAGAGTGGGTCACGAGCAGTACTTC. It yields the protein CSARVGHEQYF.

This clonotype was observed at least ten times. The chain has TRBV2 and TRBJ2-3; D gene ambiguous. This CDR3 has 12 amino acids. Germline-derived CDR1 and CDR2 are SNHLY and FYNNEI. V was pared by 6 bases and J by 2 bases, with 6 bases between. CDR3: CASRADTDTQYF. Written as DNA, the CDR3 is TGTGCCAGCAGGGCCGACACAGATACGCAGTATTTT.

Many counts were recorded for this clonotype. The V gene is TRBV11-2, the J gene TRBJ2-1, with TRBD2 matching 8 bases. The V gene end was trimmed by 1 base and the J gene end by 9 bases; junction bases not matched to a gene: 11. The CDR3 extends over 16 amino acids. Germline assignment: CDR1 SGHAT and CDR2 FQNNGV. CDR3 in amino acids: CASSLGRSGRRGEQFF. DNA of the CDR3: TGTGCCAGCAGCTTAGGTCGGAGCGGGAGACGCGGTGAGCAGTTCTTC.

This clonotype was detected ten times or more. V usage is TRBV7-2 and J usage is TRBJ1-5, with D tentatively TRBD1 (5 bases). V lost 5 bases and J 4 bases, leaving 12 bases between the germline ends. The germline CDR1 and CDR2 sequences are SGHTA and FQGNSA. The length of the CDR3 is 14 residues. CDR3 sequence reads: CASSRGTANQPQHF. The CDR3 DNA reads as TGTGCCAGCAGCCGCGGGACCGCGAATCAGCCCCAGCATTTT.

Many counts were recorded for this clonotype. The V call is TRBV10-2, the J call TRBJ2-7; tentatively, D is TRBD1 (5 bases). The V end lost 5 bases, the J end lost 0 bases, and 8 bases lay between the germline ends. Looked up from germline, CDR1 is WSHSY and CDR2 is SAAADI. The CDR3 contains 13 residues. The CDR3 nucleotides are TGCGCCAGCAGTCAGACAGTCTCCTACGAGCAGTACTTC. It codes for CASSQTVSYEQYF.

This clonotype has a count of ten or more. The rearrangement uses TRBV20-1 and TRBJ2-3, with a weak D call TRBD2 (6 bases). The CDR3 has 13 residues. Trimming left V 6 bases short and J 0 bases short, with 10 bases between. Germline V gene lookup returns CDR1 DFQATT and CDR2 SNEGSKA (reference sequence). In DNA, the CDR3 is TGCAGTGCCCACCGGGGGAGCACAGATACGCAGTATTTT. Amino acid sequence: CSAHRGSTDTQYF.